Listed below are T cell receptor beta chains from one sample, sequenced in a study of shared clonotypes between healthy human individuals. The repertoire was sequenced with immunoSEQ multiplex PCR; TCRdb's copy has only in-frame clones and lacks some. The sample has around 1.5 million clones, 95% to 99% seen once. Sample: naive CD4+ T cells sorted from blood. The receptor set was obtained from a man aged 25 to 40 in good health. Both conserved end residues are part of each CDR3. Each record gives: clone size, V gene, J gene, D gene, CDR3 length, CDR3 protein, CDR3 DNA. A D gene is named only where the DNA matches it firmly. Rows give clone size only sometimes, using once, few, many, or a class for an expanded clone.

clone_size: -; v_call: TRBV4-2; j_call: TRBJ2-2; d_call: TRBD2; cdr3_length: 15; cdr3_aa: CASSQGGRGIGELFF; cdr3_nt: TGTGCCAGCAGCCAGGGCGGGAGGGGTATCGGGGAGCTGTTTTTT
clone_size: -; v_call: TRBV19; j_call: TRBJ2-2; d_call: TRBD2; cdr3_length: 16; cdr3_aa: CASMSPGLAYTGELFF; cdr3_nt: TGTGCCAGTATGAGCCCGGGACTAGCGTACACCGGGGAGCTGTTTTTT
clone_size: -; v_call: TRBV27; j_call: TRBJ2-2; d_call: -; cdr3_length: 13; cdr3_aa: CASSKSFPGELFF; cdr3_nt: TGTGCCAGCTCCAAATCCTTTCCCGGGGAGCTGTTTTTT
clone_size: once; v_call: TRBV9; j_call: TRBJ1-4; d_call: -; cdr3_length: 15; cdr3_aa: CASSTETGRIGKLFF; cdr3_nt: TGTGCCAGCAGCACCGAGACAGGTCGGATCGGAAAACTGTTTTTT
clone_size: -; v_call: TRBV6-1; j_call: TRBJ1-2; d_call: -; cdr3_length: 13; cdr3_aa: CASSEAGNYGYTF; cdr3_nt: TGTGCCAGCAGTGAAGCAGGGAACTATGGCTACACCTTC
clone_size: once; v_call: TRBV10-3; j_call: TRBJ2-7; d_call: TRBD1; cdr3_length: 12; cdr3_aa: CAIRQGAHEQYF; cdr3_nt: TGTGCCATCAGGCAGGGGGCTCACGAGCAGTACTTC
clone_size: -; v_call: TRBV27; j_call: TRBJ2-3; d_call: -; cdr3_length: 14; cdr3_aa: CASSSRRVILAQYF; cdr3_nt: TGTGCCAGCAGCTCCCGGCGGGTAATCTTGGCGCAGTATTTT
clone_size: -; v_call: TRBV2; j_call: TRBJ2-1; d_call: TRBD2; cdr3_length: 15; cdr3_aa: CASTAARLAGDEQFF; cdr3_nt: TGTGCCAGCACCGCCGCTCGGCTAGCGGGAGATGAGCAGTTCTTC
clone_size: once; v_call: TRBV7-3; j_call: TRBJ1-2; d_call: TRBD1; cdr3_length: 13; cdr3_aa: CASSLNRGYGYTF; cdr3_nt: TGTGCCAGCAGCTTAAACAGGGGCTATGGCTACACCTTC
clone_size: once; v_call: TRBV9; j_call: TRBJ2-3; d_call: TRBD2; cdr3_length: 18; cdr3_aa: CASSVATTSGASTDTQYF; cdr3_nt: TGTGCCAGCAGCGTAGCTACGACTAGCGGAGCTAGCACAGATACGCAGTATTTT
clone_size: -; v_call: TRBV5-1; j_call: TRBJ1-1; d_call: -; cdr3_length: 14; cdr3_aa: CASSNIGEDTEAFF; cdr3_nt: TGCGCCAGCAGCAACATCGGGGAGGACACTGAAGCTTTCTTT
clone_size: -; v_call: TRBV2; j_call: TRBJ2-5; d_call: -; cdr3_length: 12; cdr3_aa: CASSEIQETQYF; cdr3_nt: TGTGCCAGCAGTGAGATACAAGAGACCCAGTACTTC
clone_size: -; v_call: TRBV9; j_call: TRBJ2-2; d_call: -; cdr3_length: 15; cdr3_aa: CASSVDVAHTGELFF; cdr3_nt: TGTGCCAGCAGCGTAGATGTAGCCCACACCGGGGAGCTGTTTTTT
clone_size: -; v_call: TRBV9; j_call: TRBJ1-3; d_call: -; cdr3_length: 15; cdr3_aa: CASSPSGRSGNTIYF; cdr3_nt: TGTGCCAGCAGCCCCAGTGGGCGCTCTGGAAACACCATATATTTT
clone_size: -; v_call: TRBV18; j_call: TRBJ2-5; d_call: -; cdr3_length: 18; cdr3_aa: CASSPQPSGGTPQETQYF; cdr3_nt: TGTGCCAGCTCACCTCAACCTTCCGGGGGAACCCCACAAGAGACCCAGTACTTC
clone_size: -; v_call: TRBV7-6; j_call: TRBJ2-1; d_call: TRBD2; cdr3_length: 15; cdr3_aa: CASSSSGKALGEQFF; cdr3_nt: TGTGCCAGCAGCAGTAGCGGGAAGGCCCTCGGGGAGCAGTTCTTC
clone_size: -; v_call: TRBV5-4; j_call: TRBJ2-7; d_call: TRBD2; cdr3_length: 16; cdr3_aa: CASSLLAGAPLHEQYF; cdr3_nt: TGTGCCAGCAGTTTGCTAGCGGGAGCACCCCTACACGAGCAGTACTTC
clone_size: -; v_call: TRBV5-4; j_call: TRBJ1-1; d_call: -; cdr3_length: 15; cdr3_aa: CASSLALGQNTEAFF; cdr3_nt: TGTGCCAGCAGCTTGGCTTTGGGGCAGAACACTGAAGCTTTCTTT
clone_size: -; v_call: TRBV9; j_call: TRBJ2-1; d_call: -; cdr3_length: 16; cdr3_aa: CASSPIFGSSYNEQFF; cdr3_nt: TGTGCCAGCAGCCCTATCTTCGGGAGCTCCTACAATGAGCAGTTCTTC
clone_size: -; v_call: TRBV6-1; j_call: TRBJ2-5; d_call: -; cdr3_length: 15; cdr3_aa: CASSEVGVKRETQYF; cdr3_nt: TGTGCCAGCAGTGAGGTGGGGGTAAAACGGGAGACCCAGTACTTC
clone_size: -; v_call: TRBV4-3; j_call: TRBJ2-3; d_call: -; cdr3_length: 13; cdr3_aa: CASSQIGTDTQYF; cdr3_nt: TGCGCCAGCAGCCAAATCGGGACAGATACGCAGTATTTT
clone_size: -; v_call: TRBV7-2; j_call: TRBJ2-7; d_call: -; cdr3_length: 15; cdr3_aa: CASSLIGTTHYEQYF; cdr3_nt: TGTGCCAGCAGCTTAATTGGGACCACCCACTACGAGCAGTACTTC
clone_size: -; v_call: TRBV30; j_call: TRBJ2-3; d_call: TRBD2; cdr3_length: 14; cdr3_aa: CAWSLAGSTDTQYF; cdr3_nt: TGTGCCTGGAGTCTAGCGGGTAGCACAGATACGCAGTATTTT
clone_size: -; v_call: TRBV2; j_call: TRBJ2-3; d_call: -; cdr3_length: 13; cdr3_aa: CASRRDGTDTQYF; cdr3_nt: TGTGCCAGCAGGAGAGACGGCACAGATACGCAGTATTTT
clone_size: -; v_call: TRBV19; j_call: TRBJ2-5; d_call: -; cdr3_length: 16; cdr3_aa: CASSVRPSVYQETQYF; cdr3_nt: TGTGCCAGTAGTGTTAGGCCTAGCGTATACCAAGAGACCCAGTACTTC
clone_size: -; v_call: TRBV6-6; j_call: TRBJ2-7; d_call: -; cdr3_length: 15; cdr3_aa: CASSYSIASSYEQYF; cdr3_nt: TGTGCCAGCAGTTACTCGATCGCCAGCTCCTACGAGCAGTACTTC
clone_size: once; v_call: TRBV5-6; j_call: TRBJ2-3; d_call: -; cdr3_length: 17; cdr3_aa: CASSGDPRTSSTDTQYF; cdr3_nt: TGTGCCAGCAGCGGGGACCCACGAACCTCTAGCACAGATACGCAGTATTTT
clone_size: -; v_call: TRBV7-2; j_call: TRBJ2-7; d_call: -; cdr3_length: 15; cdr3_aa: CASSSPSTSNYEQYF; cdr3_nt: TGTGCCAGCAGCTCTCCCTCGACTAGTAACTACGAGCAGTACTTC
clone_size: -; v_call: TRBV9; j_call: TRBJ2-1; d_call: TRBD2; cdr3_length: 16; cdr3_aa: CASSVGASGNHNEQFF; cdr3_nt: TGTGCCAGCAGCGTAGGGGCTAGCGGGAATCACAATGAGCAGTTCTTC
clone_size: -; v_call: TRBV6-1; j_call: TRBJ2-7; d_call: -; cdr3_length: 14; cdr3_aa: CASTPQGGGYEQYF; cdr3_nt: TGTGCCAGCACTCCTCAAGGGGGAGGCTACGAGCAGTACTTC
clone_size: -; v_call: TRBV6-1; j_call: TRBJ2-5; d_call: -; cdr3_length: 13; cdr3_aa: CASIRLGSETQYF; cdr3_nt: TGTGCCAGCATCCGACTTGGGTCGGAGACCCAGTACTTC
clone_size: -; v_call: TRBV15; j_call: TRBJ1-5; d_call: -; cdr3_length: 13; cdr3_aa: CATSRDLSQPQHF; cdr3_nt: TGTGCCACCAGCAGAGATTTGAGCCAGCCCCAGCATTTT
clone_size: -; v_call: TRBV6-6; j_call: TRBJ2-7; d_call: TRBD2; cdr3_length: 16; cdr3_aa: CASSFASGSGTYEQYF; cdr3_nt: TGTGCCAGCAGTTTTGCTAGCGGGAGCGGGACCTACGAGCAGTACTTC
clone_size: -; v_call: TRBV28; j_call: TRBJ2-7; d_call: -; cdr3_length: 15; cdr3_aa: CASSVEQGVGYEQYF; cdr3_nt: TGTGCCAGCAGTGTAGAACAGGGAGTAGGCTACGAGCAGTACTTC
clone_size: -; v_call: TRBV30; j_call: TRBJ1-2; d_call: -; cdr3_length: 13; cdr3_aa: CAWSGIHHGGYTF; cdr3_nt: TGTGCCTGGAGTGGGATCCATCACGGTGGCTACACCTTC
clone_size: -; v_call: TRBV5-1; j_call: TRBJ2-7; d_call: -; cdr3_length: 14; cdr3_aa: CASSLGGNIYEQYF; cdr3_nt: TGCGCCAGCAGCTTGGGCGGGAATATCTACGAGCAGTACTTC
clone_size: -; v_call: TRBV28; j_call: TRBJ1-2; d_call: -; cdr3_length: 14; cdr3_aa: CASSLWTISYGYTF; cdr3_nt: TGTGCCAGCAGTTTATGGACAATTTCCTATGGCTACACCTTC
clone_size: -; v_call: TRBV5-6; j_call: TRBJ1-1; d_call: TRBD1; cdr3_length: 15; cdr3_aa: CASSLLTGLSTEAFF; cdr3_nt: TGTGCCAGCAGCTTGTTGACAGGGTTAAGCACTGAAGCTTTCTTT
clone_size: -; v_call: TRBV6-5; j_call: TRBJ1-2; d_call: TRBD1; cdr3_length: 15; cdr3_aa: CASSYWNRGTGGYTF; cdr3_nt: TGTGCCAGCAGTTACTGGAACAGGGGGACTGGTGGCTACACCTTC
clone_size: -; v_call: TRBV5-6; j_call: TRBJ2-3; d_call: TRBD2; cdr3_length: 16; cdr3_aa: CASTIAGGPHTDTQYF; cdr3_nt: TGTGCCAGCACTATAGCGGGAGGTCCTCACACAGATACGCAGTATTTT
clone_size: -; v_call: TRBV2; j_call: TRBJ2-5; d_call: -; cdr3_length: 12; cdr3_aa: CASGGLLETQYF; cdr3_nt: TGTGCCAGCGGCGGACTGTTGGAGACCCAGTACTTC
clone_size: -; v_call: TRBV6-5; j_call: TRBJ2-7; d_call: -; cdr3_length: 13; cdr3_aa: CASSYTVGYEQYF; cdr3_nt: TGTGCCAGCAGTTACACGGTGGGCTACGAGCAGTACTTC
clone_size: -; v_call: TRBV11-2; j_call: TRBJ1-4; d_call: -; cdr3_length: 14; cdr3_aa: CASGIRAGHEKLFF; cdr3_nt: TGTGCCAGCGGGATCAGGGCAGGGCACGAAAAACTGTTTTTT
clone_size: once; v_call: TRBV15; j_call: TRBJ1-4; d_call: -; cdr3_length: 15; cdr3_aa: CATSRDMGLGEKLFF; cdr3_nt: TGTGCCACCAGCAGAGATATGGGGTTGGGCGAAAAACTGTTTTTT
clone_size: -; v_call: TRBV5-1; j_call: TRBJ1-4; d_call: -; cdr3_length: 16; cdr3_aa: CASSLVQGGSNEKLFF; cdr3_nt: TGCGCCAGCAGCTTGGTGCAGGGCGGATCTAATGAAAAACTGTTTTTT
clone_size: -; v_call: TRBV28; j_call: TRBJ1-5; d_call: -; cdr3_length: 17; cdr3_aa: CASSSDVGTETYQPQHF; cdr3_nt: TGTGCCAGCAGTTCCGATGTAGGGACTGAAACTTATCAGCCCCAGCATTTT
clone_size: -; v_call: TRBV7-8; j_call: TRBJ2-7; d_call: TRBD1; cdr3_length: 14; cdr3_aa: CASSRNGQGYEQYF; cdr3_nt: TGTGCCAGCAGCCGAAACGGACAGGGCTACGAGCAGTACTTC
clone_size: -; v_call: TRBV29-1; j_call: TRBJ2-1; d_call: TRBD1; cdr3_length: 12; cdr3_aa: CSVDRVSNEQFF; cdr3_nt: TGCAGCGTGGACAGGGTGAGCAATGAGCAGTTCTTC
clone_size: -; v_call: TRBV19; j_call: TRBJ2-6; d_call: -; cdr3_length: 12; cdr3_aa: CASRTGLRPMDF; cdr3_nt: TGTGCCAGTAGGACAGGACTCCGACCGATGGATTTC
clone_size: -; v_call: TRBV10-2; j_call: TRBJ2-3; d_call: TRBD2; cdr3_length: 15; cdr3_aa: CASSEGGRSTDTQYF; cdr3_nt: TGCGCCAGCAGTGAAGGCGGGAGAAGTACAGATACGCAGTATTTT